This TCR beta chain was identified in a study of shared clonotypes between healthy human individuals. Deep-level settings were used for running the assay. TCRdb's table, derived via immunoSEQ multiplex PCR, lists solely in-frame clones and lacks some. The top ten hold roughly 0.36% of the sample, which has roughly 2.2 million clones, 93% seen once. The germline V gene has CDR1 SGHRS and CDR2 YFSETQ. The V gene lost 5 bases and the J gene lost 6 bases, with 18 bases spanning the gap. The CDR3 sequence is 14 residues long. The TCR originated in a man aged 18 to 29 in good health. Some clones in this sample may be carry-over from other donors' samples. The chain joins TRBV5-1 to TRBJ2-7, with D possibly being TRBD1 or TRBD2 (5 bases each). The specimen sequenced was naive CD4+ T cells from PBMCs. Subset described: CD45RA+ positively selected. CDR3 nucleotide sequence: TGCGCCAGCAGACCCGGGACGGACGGCGGCGAGCAGTACTTC. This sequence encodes CASRPGTDGGEQYF. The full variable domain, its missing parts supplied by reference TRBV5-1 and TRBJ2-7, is KAGVTQTPRYLIKTRGQQVTLSCSPISGHRSVSWYQQTPGQGLQFLFEYFSETQRNKGNFPGRFSGRQFSNSRSEMNVSTLELGDSALYLCASRPGTDGGEQYFGPGTRLTVT.